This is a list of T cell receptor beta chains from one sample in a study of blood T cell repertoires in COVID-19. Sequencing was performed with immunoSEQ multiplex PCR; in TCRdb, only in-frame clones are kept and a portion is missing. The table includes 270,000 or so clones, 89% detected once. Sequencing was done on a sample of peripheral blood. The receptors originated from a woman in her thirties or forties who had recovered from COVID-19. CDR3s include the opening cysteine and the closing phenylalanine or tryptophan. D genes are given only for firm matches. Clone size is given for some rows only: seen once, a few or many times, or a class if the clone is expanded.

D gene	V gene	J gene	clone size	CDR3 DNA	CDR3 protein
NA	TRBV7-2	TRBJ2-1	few	TGTGCCAGCAGCTTGGGCGGGAATTACAATGAGCAGTTCTTC	CASSLGGNYNEQFF
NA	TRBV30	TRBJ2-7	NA	TGTGCCTGGAGTACGGGACAACACTCCTACGAGCAGTACTTC	CAWSTGQHSYEQYF
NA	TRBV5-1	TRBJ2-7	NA	TGCGCCAGCAGCTTGGAGGCAGGGGTTTCCGAGCAGTACTTC	CASSLEAGVSEQYF
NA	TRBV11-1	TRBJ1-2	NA	TGTGCCAGCAGCCAAGCGGGCGCCCAGATCTATGGCTACACCTTC	CASSQAGAQIYGYTF
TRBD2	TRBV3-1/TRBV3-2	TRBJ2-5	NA	TGTGCCAGCAGCCGCCCAAGGGAGGGAGGGGAGACCCAGTACTTC	CASSRPREGGETQYF
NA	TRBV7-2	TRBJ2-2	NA	TGTGCCAGCAGCTCCCGAGATGCCGGGGAGCTGTTTTTT	CASSSRDAGELFF
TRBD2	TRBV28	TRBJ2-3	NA	TGTGCCAGCAGTACCAGCGGGAGTACAGATACGCAGTATTTT	CASSTSGSTDTQYF
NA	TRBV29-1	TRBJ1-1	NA	TGCAGCGTTGGGGCAGGGGTGAACACTGAAGCTTTCTTT	CSVGAGVNTEAFF
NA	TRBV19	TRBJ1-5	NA	TGTGCCAGTCGGGGGGGGGACGGGACGTACAATCAGCCCCAGCATTTT	CASRGGDGTYNQPQHF
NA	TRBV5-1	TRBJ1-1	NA	TGCGCCAGCAGCAAAATGGGGAGGGCCGTAAGCTTCTCTGAAGCTTTCTTT	CASSKMGRAVSFSEAFF
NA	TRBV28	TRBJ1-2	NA	TGTGCCAGCAGTCCAGGGTATGGCTACACCTTC	CASSPGYGYTF
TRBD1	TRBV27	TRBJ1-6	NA	TGTGCCAGCTCACCCAGGGGGCGCGTTGATTCACCCCTCCACTTT	CASSPRGRVDSPLHF
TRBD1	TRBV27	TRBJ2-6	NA	TGTGCCAGCAGTTTATTTCCGACAGGGACCGGGGCCAACGTCCTGACTTTC	CASSLFPTGTGANVLTF
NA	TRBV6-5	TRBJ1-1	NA	TGTGCCAGCACTCCATCCGACCCCCCGGGAGAAGCTTTCTTT	CASTPSDPPGEAFF
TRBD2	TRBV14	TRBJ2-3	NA	TGTGCCAGCAGCCAAGATTGGCTAGCGGGAGATTTGGATACGCAGTATTTT	CASSQDWLAGDLDTQYF
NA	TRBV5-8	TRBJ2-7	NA	TGTGCCAGCAGCTTGGCTGGGGCCGCTTCCTACGAGCAGTACTTC	CASSLAGAASYEQYF
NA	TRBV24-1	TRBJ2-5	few	TGTGCCACCAGCCAGCAAGAGACCCAGTACTTC	CATSQQETQYF
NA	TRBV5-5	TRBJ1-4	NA	TGTGCCAGCAGCTTGTTCGGGGGTGAAGCAGAAAAACTGTTTTTT	CASSLFGGEAEKLFF
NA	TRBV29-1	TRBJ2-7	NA	TGCAGCGTTGGTACGGAGAGCCACGAGCAGTACTTC	CSVGTESHEQYF
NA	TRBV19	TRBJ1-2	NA	TGTGCCAGTAGCCAGACAGAATCTTACGGCTACACCTTC	CASSQTESYGYTF
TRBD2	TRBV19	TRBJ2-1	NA	TGTGCCAGTAGTGAGGGACTAGCGGGAAGCTCCTACAATGAGCAGTTCTTC	CASSEGLAGSSYNEQFF
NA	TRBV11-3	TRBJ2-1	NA	TGTGCCAGCAGCTTAGCGGGATCTGAGCAGTTCTTC	CASSLAGSEQFF
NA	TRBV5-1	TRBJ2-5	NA	TGCGCCAGCAGCTTGCCCCTGGGACAAAGCAAAGAGACCCAGTACTTC	CASSLPLGQSKETQYF